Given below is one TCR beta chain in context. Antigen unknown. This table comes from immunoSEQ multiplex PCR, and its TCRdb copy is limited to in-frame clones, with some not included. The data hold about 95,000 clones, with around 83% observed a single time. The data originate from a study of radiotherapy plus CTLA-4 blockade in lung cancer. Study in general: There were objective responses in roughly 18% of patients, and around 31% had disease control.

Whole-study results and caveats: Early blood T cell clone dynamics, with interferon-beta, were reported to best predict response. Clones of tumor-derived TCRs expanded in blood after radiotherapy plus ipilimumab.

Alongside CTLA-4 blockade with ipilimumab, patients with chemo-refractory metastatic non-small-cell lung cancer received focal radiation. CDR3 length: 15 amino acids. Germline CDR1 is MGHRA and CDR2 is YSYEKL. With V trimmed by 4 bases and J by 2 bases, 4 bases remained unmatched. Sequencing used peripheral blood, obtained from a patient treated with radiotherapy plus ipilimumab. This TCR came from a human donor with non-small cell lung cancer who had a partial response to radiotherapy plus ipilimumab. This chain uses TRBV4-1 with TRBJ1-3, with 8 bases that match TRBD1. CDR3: CASSPDRATGNTIYF. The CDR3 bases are TGCGCCAGCAGCCCGGACAGGGCAACTGGAAACACCATATATTTT.